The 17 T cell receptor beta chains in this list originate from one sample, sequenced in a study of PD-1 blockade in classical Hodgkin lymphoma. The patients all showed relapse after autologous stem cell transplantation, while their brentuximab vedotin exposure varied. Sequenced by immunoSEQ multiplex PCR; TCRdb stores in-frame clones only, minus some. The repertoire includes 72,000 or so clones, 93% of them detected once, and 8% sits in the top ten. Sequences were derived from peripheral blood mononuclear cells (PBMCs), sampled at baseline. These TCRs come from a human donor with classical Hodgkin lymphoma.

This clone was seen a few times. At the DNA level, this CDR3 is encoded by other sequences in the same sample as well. Here the CDR3 reads CASSLGGTGELFF. CDR3 DNA sequence: TGTGCCAGCAGTTTAGGCGGCACCGGGGAGCTGTTTTTT. The rearrangement joins TRBV27 to TRBJ2-2; D is unresolved. The germline V gene has CDR1 MNHEY and CDR2 SMNVEV (reference sequence). V was trimmed by 2 bases and J by 4 bases, leaving 5 bases between them. This CDR3 contains 13 residues.

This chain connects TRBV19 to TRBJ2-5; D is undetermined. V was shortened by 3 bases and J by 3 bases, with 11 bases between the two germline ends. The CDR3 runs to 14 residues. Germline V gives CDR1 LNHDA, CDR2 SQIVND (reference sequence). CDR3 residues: CASSMGYLEETQYF. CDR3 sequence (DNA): TGTGCCAGTAGTATGGGCTACCTGGAAGAGACCCAGTACTTC.

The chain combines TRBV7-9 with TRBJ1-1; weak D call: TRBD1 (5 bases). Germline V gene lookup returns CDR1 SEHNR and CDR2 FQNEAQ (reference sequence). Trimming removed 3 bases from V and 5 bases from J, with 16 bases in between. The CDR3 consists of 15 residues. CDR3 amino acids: CASSFGSGVRTEAFF. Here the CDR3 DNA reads TGTGCCAGCAGCTTCGGATCGGGGGTCAGGACTGAAGCTTTCTTT.

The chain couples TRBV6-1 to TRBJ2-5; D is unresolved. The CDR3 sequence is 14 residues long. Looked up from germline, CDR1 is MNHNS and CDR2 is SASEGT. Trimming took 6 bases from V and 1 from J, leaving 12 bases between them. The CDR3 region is CASRPSRVQETQYF. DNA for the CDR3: TGTGCCAGCAGACCTTCTCGCGTCCAAGAGACCCAGTACTTC.

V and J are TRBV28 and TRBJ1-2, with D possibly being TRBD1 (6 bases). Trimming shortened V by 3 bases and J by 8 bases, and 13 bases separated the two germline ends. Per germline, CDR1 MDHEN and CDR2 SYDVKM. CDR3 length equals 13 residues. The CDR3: CASSFSGVGGYTF. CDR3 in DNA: TGTGCCAGCAGTTTTTCAGGGGTAGGCGGCTACACCTTC.

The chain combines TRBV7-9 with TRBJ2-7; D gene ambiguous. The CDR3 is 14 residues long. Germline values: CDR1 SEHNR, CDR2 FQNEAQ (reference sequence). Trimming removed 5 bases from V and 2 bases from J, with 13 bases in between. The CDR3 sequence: CASSPFTGPYEQYF. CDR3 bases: TGTGCCAGCAGCCCCTTTACCGGCCCCTACGAGCAGTACTTC. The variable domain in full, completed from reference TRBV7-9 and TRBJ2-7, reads DTGVSQNPRHKITKRGQNVTFRCDPISEHNRLYWYRQTLGQGPEFLTYFQNEAQLEKSRLLSDRFSAERPKGSFSTLEIQRTEQGDSAMYLCASSPFTGPYEQYFGPGTRLTVT.

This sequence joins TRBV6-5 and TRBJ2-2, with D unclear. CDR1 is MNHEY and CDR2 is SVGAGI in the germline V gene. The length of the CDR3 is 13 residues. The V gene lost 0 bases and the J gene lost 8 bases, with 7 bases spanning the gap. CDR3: CASSYSLGGELFF. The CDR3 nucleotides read TGTGCCAGCAGTTACTCGCTCGGAGGGGAGCTGTTTTTT.

This CDR3 is CASSDLLAIETQYF. The CDR3 nucleotides are TGTGCCAGCAGTGATCTACTAGCGATCGAGACCCAGTACTTC. V gene TRBV6-1 combines with J gene TRBJ2-5, with 7 nucleotides matching TRBD2. Germline lookup yields CDR1 MNHNS and CDR2 SASEGT. CDR3 length: 14 amino acids. The J segment lost 5 bases and the V segment lost 3 bases, leaving 6 bases of the junction unmatched.

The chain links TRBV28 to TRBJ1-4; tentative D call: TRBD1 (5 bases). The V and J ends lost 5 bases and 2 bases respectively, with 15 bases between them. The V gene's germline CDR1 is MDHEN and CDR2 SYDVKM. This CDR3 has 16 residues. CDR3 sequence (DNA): TGTGCCAGCAGTCCTATTTCAGGGAACACTAATGAAAAACTGTTTTTT. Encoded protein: CASSPISGNTNEKLFF.

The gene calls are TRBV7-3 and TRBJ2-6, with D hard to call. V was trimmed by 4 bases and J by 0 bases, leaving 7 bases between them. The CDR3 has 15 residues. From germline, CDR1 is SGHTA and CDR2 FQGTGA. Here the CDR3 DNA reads TGTGCCAGCAGCTACATCTTCTCTGGGGCCAACGTCCTGACTTTC. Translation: CASSYIFSGANVLTF.

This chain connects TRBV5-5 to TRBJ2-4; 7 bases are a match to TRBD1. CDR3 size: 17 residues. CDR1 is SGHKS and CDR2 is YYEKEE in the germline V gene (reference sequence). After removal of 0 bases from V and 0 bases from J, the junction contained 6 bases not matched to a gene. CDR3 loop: CASSLGGTALAKNIQYF. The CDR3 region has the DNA TGTGCCAGCAGCTTGGGAGGGACAGCATTAGCCAAAAACATTCAGTACTTC.

This CDR3 is CASLRTGGRWDEKLFF. CDR3 nucleotide sequence: TGTGCCAGCCTTAGGACAGGGGGCCGTTGGGATGAAAAACTGTTTTTT. The chain combines TRBV2 with TRBJ1-4, with TRBD1 matching 11 bases. Germline V gives CDR1 SNHLY, CDR2 FYNNEI. V lost 8 bases to trimming and J lost 6 bases; unmatched junction nucleotides: 11. The CDR3 contains 16 residues.

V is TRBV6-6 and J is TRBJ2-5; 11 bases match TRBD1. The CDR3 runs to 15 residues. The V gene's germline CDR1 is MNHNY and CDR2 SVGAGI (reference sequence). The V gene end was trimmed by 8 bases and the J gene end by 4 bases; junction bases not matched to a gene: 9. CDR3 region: CASGNSGTGGETQYF. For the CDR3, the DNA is TGTGCCAGCGGAAACTCCGGGACAGGGGGAGAGACCCAGTACTTC.

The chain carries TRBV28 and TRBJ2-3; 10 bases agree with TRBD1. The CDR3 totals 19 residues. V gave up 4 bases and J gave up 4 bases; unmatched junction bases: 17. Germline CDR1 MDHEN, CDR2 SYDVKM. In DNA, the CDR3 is TGTGCCAGCAGTTCCCGTCTGGGGGGACAGGGGTTTGGGCCAGATACGCAGTATTTT. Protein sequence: CASSSRLGGQGFGPDTQYF.

CDR3 sequence (DNA): TGCAGCGTGGGACAGGGTATCGTACCCTACGAGCAGTACTTC. This sequence encodes CSVGQGIVPYEQYF. The chain is built from TRBV29-1 and TRBJ2-7; 9 nucleotides agree with TRBD1. This CDR3 is built from 14 residues. From germline, CDR1 is SQVTM and CDR2 ANQGSEA. V was clipped by 6 bases and J by 2 bases; unmatched bases: 8.

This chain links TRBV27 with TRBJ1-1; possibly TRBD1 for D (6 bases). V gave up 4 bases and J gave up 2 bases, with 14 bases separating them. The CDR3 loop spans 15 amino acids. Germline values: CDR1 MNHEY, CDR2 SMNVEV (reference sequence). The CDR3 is CASSSLQGRNTEAFF. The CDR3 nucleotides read TGTGCCAGCAGTTCGCTACAGGGACGCAACACTGAAGCTTTCTTT.

The CDR3 bases are TGTGCCAGCAGCGCCGGGACAGGAGCCCAGAGCTCCTACGAGCAGTACTTC. Translating gives CASSAGTGAQSSYEQYF. J is TRBJ2-7 and V is TRBV7-9, with 8 bases identical to TRBD1. This CDR3 is built from 17 residues. Per the germline V gene, CDR1 is SEHNR and CDR2 is FQNEAQ (reference sequence). V was clipped by 5 bases and J by 0 bases; unmatched bases: 12.